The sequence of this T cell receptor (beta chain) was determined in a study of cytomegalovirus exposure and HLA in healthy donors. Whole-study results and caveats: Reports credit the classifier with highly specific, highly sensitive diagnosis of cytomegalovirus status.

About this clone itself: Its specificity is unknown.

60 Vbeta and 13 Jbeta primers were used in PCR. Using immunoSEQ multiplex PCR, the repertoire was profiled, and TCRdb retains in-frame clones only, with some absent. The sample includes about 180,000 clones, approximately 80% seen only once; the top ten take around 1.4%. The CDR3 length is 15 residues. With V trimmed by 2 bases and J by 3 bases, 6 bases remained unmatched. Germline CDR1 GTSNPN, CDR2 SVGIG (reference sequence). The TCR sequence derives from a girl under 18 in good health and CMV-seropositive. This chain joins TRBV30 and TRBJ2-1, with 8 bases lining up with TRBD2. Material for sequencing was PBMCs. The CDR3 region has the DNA TGTGCCTGGAGTAGCGGGAGCTCCCACTACAATGAGCAGTTCTTC. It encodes CAWSSGSSHYNEQFF.